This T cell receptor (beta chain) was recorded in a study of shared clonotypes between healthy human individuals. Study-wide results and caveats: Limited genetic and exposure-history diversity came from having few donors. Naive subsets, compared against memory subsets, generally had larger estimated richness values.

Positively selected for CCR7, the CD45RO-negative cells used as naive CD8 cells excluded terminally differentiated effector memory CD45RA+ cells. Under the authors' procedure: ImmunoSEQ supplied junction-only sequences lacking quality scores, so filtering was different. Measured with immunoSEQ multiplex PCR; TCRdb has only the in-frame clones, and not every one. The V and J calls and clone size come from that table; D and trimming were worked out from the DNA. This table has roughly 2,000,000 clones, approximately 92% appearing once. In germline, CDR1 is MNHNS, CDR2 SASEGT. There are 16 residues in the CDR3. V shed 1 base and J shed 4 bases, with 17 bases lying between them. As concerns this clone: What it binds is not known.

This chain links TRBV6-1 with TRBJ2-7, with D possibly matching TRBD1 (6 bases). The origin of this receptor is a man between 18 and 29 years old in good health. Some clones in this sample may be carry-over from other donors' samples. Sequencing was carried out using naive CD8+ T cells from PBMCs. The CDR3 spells CASSEVKVQGAYEQYF. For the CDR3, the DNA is TGTGCCAGCAGTGAAGTGAAAGTACAGGGTGCGTACGAGCAGTACTTC.